These T cell receptor beta chains were read from a single sample in a study of CD4 T cells in relation to SARS-CoV-2 and coronaviruses. Repertoires were generated with immunoSEQ multiplex PCR, while TCRdb's copy carries only in-frame clones and drops some. The table includes approximately 70,000 clones, 85% to 95% detected once. The specimen sequenced was naive CD4+ T cells from PBMCs. These receptors were collected from a human donor in good health. CDR3s include the opening cysteine and the closing phenylalanine or tryptophan. The order of the fields is J gene, clone size, D gene, V gene, CDR3 protein, CDR3 DNA. The D gene is left open where the match is weak. Clone size appears in some rows only: once, few, many, or a class for an expanded clone.

J: TRBJ2-5; size: .; D: TRBD1; V: TRBV19; CDR3: CASSPVSGTGVRETQYF; DNA: TGTGCCAGTAGTCCGGTTTCCGGGACAGGGGTTCGGGAGACCCAGTACTTC
J: TRBJ1-3; size: .; D: .; V: TRBV28; CDR3: CASSSGQGLNTIYF; DNA: TGTGCCAGCAGCTCGGGGCAGGGTTTAAACACCATATATTTT
J: TRBJ2-7; size: once; D: .; V: TRBV18; CDR3: CASYQTRGAPDEQYF; DNA: TGTGCCAGCTACCAGACTCGGGGGGCACCGGACGAGCAGTACTTC
J: TRBJ1-1; size: .; D: .; V: TRBV19; CDR3: CASSMDPAQPEAFF; DNA: TGTGCCAGTAGTATGGACCCGGCCCAACCTGAAGCTTTCTTT
J: TRBJ2-1; size: .; D: .; V: TRBV28; CDR3: CASSPPPGYNEQFF; DNA: TGTGCCAGCAGTCCCCCCCCAGGGTACAATGAGCAGTTCTTC
J: TRBJ2-3; size: .; D: TRBD1; V: TRBV18; CDR3: CASSPTWGQLLDTQYF; DNA: TGTGCCAGCTCACCTACCTGGGGACAGTTATTAGATACGCAGTATTTT
J: TRBJ1-2; size: .; D: TRBD1; V: TRBV27; CDR3: CASRSPGGSGYTF; DNA: TGTGCCAGCCGTTCGCCAGGGGGAAGCGGCTACACCTTC
J: TRBJ2-3; size: .; D: .; V: TRBV2; CDR3: CASSGELASADTQYF; DNA: TGTGCCAGCAGTGGGGAGCTAGCTTCTGCAGATACGCAGTATTTT
J: TRBJ1-1; size: .; D: .; V: TRBV30; CDR3: CAWNSRTEAFF; DNA: TGTGCCTGGAATAGCCGGACTGAAGCTTTCTTT
J: TRBJ1-2; size: .; D: .; V: TRBV7-2; CDR3: CASSLGVNNYGYTF; DNA: TGTGCCAGCAGCTTAGGTGTCAACAACTATGGCTACACCTTC
J: TRBJ2-1; size: .; D: .; V: TRBV6-5; CDR3: CASLQSSYNEQFF; DNA: TGTGCCAGCTTGCAGAGCTCCTACAATGAGCAGTTCTTC
J: TRBJ2-7; size: .; D: TRBD1; V: TRBV5-1; CDR3: CASSLATTTGGASYEQYF; DNA: TGCGCCAGCAGCTTGGCAACGACCACAGGGGGCGCCTCCTACGAGCAGTACTTC
J: TRBJ1-1; size: .; D: TRBD1; V: TRBV2; CDR3: CASSRDSNTEAFF; DNA: TGTGCCAGCAGTCGGGACAGCAACACTGAAGCTTTCTTT
J: TRBJ2-6; size: .; D: .; V: TRBV10-2; CDR3: CASSESELNVLTF; DNA: TGCGCCAGCAGTGAGTCGGAACTTAACGTCCTGACTTTC
J: TRBJ1-2; size: .; D: .; V: TRBV24-1; CDR3: CATSDLVYGYTF; DNA: TGTGCCACCAGTGATTTGGTCTATGGCTACACCTTC
J: TRBJ2-3; size: .; D: .; V: TRBV5-8; CDR3: CASIHLFRDTDTQYF; DNA: TGTGCCAGCATTCACCTTTTTCGGGACACAGATACGCAGTATTTT
J: TRBJ2-3; size: once; D: .; V: TRBV5-1; CDR3: CASTISGSTDTQYF; DNA: TGCGCCAGCACGATTAGCGGTAGCACAGATACGCAGTATTTT
J: TRBJ1-1; size: few; D: .; V: TRBV11-2; CDR3: CASSPLTEAFF; DNA: TGTGCCAGCAGCCCACTCACTGAAGCTTTCTTT
J: TRBJ2-7; size: .; D: .; V: TRBV9; CDR3: CASSPIGGPYEQYF; DNA: TGTGCCAGCAGCCCCATCGGCGGACCCTACGAGCAGTACTTC
J: TRBJ1-1; size: .; D: TRBD1; V: TRBV24-1; CDR3: CATSDWSIRDRGLPYMNTEAFF; DNA: TGTGCCACCAGTGATTGGTCGATCCGGGACAGGGGGCTTCCTTACATGAACACTGAAGCTTTCTTT
J: TRBJ2-2; size: .; D: TRBD1; V: TRBV28; CDR3: CASSRDRDRQELFF; DNA: TGTGCCAGCAGTCGGGACAGGGATAGGCAAGAGCTGTTTTTT
J: TRBJ2-1; size: .; D: TRBD1; V: TRBV5-1; CDR3: CASSFARDRGQNEQFF; DNA: TGCGCCAGCAGCTTCGCCCGGGACAGGGGGCAGAATGAGCAGTTCTTC
J: TRBJ1-1; size: .; D: .; V: TRBV11-2; CDR3: CASTPRTVNTEAFF; DNA: TGTGCCAGCACCCCACGGACGGTGAACACTGAAGCTTTCTTT
J: TRBJ2-3; size: .; D: .; V: TRBV27; CDR3: CASSFLRTASSTDTQYF; DNA: TGTGCCAGCAGTTTTTTAAGGACCGCCTCTAGCACAGATACGCAGTATTTT